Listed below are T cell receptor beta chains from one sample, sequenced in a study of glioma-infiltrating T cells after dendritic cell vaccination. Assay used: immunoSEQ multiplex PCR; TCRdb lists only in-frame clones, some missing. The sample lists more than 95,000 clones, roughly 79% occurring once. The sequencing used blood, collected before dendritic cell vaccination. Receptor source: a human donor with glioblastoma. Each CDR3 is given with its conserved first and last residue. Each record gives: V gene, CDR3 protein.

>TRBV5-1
CASSPTRVITEAFF
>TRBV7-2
CASSPIGEGGGYGYTF
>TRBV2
CASSEATTDTVLFF
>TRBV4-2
CASSQDLEAGGSGELFF
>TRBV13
CASSSTGTDRREQYF
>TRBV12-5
CASGLVFGTGHNEQFF
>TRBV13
CASSRVGEYDKNIQYF
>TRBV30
CAWSVRTGDFREKLFF
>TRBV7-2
CASSQLAGGSYNEQFF
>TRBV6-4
CASSDQQGQTQYF
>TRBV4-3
CASSQDLGSSYEQYF
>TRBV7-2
CASSRNYNEQFF
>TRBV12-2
CASRLEPRDRGEGTEAFF
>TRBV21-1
CASSSTQGGIRRTF
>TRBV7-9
CASSVGQGTNQPQHF
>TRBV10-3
CAISEPMTGSPYEQYF
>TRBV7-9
CASSKSGGHNQPQHF
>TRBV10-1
CASSESRAGGSDTQYF
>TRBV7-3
CASSLTGGYEQYF
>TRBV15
CATSRVVLAGGDYGYTF
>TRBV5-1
CASSFGAANYGYTF
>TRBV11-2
CASSLVPGAGNTIYF
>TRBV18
CASSREGTSGGANEQFF
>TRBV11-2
CASSIRTRATDTQYF
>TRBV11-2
CASSLTAGPLHF
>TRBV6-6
CASSYGQGLNTEAFF